A single TCR beta chain is shown here with its context. This entry comes from a study of blood T cell repertoires in COVID-19. Some clones are missing from TCRdb's copy, which holds only in-frame ones; the method was immunoSEQ multiplex PCR. The sample carries 25,000 to 35,000 clones, nearly 90% recorded once. The germline V gene has CDR1 MNHEY and CDR2 SVGAGI. J was trimmed by 3 bases and V by 5 bases; bases with no gene match: 7. The CDR3 has 15 amino acids. Input material: peripheral blood. V gene TRBV6-5 combines with J gene TRBJ2-1; the match to TRBD2 covers 7 bases. The receptor was derived from a human donor in a cohort sampled during active COVID-19. The CDR3 is CASSPGTTLYNEQFF. The CDR3 coding sequence is TGTGCCAGCAGTCCCGGGACTACCCTCTACAATGAGCAGTTCTTC.